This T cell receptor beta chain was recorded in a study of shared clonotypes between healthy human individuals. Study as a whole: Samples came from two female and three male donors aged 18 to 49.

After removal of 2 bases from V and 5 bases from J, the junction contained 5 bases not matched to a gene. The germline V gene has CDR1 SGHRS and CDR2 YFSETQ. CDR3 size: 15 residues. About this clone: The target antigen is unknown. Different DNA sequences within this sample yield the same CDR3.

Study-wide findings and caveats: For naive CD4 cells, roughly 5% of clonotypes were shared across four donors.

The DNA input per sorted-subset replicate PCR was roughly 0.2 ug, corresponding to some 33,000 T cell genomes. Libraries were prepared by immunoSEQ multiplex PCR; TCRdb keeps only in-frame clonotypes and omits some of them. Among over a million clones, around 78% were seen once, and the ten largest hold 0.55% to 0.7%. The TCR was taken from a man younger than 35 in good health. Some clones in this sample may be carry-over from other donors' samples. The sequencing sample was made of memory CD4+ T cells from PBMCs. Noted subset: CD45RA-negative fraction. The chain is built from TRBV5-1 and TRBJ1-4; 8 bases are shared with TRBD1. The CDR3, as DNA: TGCGCCAGCAGCTTATCTGGACAGGGAAATGAAAAACTGTTTTTT. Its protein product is CASSLSGQGNEKLFF.